Listed below are T cell receptor beta chains from one sample, sequenced in a study of shared clonotypes between healthy human individuals. Sequencing was performed with immunoSEQ multiplex PCR; in TCRdb, only in-frame clones are kept and a portion is missing. Among hundreds of thousands of clones listed, under 95% were seen once. Material: naive CD8+ T cells sorted from blood. The receptors derive from a man in his thirties or forties in good health. The CDR3 runs from the conserved cysteine through the conserved F or W. The D gene is left open where the match is weak. Clone size is shown for a subset of rows, as once, few, many or a class of expanded clone.

CDR3aa	CDR3nt	abundance	j_gene	v_gene	d_gene
CASSWGRALSNEKLFF	TGTGCCAGCAGCTGGGGGCGGGCCTTATCGAATGAAAAACTGTTTTTT	NA	TRBJ1-4	TRBV28	NA
CASSFRSVVGTEAFF	TGTGCCAGCAGTTTCCGTTCAGTTGTAGGCACTGAAGCTTTCTTT	NA	TRBJ1-1	TRBV28	NA
CASSPNSYEQYF	TGTGCCAGCAGTCCCAATTCCTACGAGCAGTACTTC	NA	TRBJ2-7	TRBV27	NA
CASSRPRETQYF	TGTGCCAGCAGTCGACCACGGGAGACCCAGTACTTC	NA	TRBJ2-5	TRBV27	NA
CASSWVGLADEQYF	TGCGCCAGCAGCTGGGTCGGACTAGCGGACGAGCAGTACTTC	NA	TRBJ2-7	TRBV5-1	TRBD2
CASSQLGSDWGRVPGELFF	TGCGCCAGCAGCCAGCTAGGATCCGACTGGGGGAGGGTCCCCGGGGAGCTGTTTTTT	NA	TRBJ2-2	TRBV4-3	TRBD2
CASSQGTGRYEQYF	TGCGCCAGCAGCCAAGGCACCGGACGTTACGAGCAGTACTTC	NA	TRBJ2-7	TRBV4-3	NA
CASRTGWSYEQFF	TGTGCCAGCAGGACAGGGTGGAGCTATGAGCAGTTCTTC	NA	TRBJ2-1	TRBV6-6	TRBD1
CASSESPYEQYF	TGCGCCAGCAGTGAGAGTCCCTACGAGCAGTACTTC	once	TRBJ2-7	TRBV10-2	NA
CASSVAGRGGYEQYF	TGTGCCAGCAGCGTAGCCGGGCGGGGAGGGTACGAGCAGTACTTC	NA	TRBJ2-7	TRBV9	TRBD2
CASSLGLYEQYF	TGTGCCAGCAGCCTGGGGCTCTACGAGCAGTACTTC	NA	TRBJ2-7	TRBV5-6	NA
CASSSQGTGFHEQYF	TGTGCCAGCAGCTCTCAAGGGACAGGGTTCCACGAGCAGTACTTC	NA	TRBJ2-7	TRBV7-9	TRBD1
CASKEDGSHEQFF	TGTGCCAGCAAGGAGGACGGGAGCCATGAGCAGTTCTTC	NA	TRBJ2-1	TRBV5-6	NA
CASRVASGTYNEQFF	TGTGCCAGCAGAGTCGCTAGCGGAACCTACAATGAGCAGTTCTTC	NA	TRBJ2-1	TRBV27	TRBD2
CASRSPGTDYYEQYF	TGTGCCAGCAGATCCCCCGGGACAGACTACTACGAGCAGTACTTC	once	TRBJ2-7	TRBV28	TRBD1
CASSGTGGWDIQYF	TGTGCCAGCAGCGGGACAGGGGGCTGGGACATTCAGTACTTC	NA	TRBJ2-4	TRBV6-6	TRBD1
CASSLGGGELFF	TGCGCCAGCAGCCTCGGTGGCGGGGAGCTGTTTTTT	NA	TRBJ2-2	TRBV5-1	NA
CASSRRRGRGWMQETQYF	TGTGCCAGCAGCCGGCGGAGGGGCAGGGGATGGATGCAAGAGACCCAGTACTTC	NA	TRBJ2-5	TRBV7-8	NA
CASRTGTGPNEKLFF	TGTGCCAGCAGGACCGGGACAGGGCCAAATGAAAAACTGTTTTTT	NA	TRBJ1-4	TRBV6-5	TRBD1
CASSPDTVSYEQYF	TGTGCCAGCTCACCCGACACCGTCTCCTACGAGCAGTACTTC	NA	TRBJ2-7	TRBV18	NA
CASSTGVGASTEAFF	TGCGCCAGCAGTACAGGCGTGGGTGCGAGCACTGAAGCTTTCTTT	NA	TRBJ1-1	TRBV10-1	NA
CASSLRQPLGLPNVYEQYF	TGTGCCAGCAGTTTACGTCAGCCGTTGGGACTACCAAACGTCTACGAGCAGTACTTC	once	TRBJ2-7	TRBV27	TRBD2
CASGEQHLGTGRSVGTEAFF	TGTGCCAGCGGTGAACAGCACCTCGGGACAGGCCGGAGCGTGGGCACTGAAGCTTTCTTT	NA	TRBJ1-1	TRBV6-1	TRBD1
CASSSAEGQETQYF	TGTGCCAGCAGCTCCGCCGAAGGACAAGAGACCCAGTACTTC	NA	TRBJ2-5	TRBV11-2	NA
CASQGTGGYGYTF	TGTGCCAGCCAGGGGACAGGCGGATATGGCTACACCTTC	NA	TRBJ1-2	TRBV7-9	TRBD1
CASSLSDLYEQYF	TGTGCCAGCAGTTTATCGGACCTTTACGAGCAGTACTTC	NA	TRBJ2-7	TRBV27	NA
CASREGAGGRVTDTQYF	TGTGCCAGCAGGGAGGGGGCCGGGGGAAGGGTCACAGATACGCAGTATTTT	NA	TRBJ2-3	TRBV11-2	NA
CASYLRRASSYEQYF	TGTGCCAGCTATCTAAGGAGGGCCAGCTCCTACGAGCAGTACTTC	NA	TRBJ2-7	TRBV21-1	NA
CASSQVGTGGYEQYF	TGCGCCAGCAGCCAAGTCGGGACAGGGGGCTACGAGCAGTACTTC	NA	TRBJ2-7	TRBV4-3	TRBD1
CASSPPVLGESSYNEQFF	TGTGCCAGCTCACCACCGGTCCTTGGGGAGAGCTCCTACAATGAGCAGTTCTTC	NA	TRBJ2-1	TRBV18	NA
CASSLPVGGGNYGYTF	TGTGCCAGCAGTCTCCCCGTCGGAGGGGGTAACTATGGCTACACCTTC	NA	TRBJ1-2	TRBV7-9	NA
CASSPGQVYNGGFF	TGTGCCAGCTCACCGGGACAGGTTTACAATGGGGGGTTCTTC	NA	TRBJ2-1	TRBV27	TRBD1
CASSLTHTEAFF	TGTGCCAGCAGTTTAACTCACACTGAAGCTTTCTTT	NA	TRBJ1-1	TRBV28	NA
CASSLAREKLFF	TGTGCCAGCAGCTTAGCCCGTGAAAAACTGTTTTTT	few	TRBJ1-4	TRBV7-9	NA
CASSSTSGPSGEQFF	TGTGCCAGCAGCTCGACTAGCGGGCCCTCTGGTGAGCAGTTCTTC	NA	TRBJ2-1	TRBV7-6	TRBD2
CASSVEGRVDQPQHF	TGTGCCAGCAGCGTAGAGGGGAGAGTGGATCAGCCCCAGCATTTT	NA	TRBJ1-5	TRBV9	NA
CASSQDPFLGQDQPQHF	TGCGCCAGCAGCCAAGATCCCTTTTTGGGGCAGGATCAGCCCCAGCATTTT	NA	TRBJ1-5	TRBV4-1	NA
CSVDGAKNIQYF	TGCAGCGTTGATGGAGCCAAAAACATTCAGTACTTC	NA	TRBJ2-4	TRBV29-1	NA
CASSPDRATGTQYF	TGTGCCAGCAGCCCGGACAGGGCGACGGGTACGCAGTATTTT	NA	TRBJ2-3	TRBV5-5	TRBD1
CASSSGQGLQYF	TGTGCCAGCAGCTCGGGACAGGGGTTGCAGTATTTT	NA	TRBJ2-3	TRBV7-6	TRBD1
CASSSGDRSYNEQFF	TGCGCCAGCAGCTCGGGGGACAGGTCCTACAATGAGCAGTTCTTC	NA	TRBJ2-1	TRBV5-1	TRBD1
CASSQAQGKLLSRGYEQFF	TGTGCCAGCAGCCAAGCACAGGGGAAGCTGCTTTCCCGGGGTTACGAGCAGTTCTTC	NA	TRBJ2-1	TRBV14	TRBD1